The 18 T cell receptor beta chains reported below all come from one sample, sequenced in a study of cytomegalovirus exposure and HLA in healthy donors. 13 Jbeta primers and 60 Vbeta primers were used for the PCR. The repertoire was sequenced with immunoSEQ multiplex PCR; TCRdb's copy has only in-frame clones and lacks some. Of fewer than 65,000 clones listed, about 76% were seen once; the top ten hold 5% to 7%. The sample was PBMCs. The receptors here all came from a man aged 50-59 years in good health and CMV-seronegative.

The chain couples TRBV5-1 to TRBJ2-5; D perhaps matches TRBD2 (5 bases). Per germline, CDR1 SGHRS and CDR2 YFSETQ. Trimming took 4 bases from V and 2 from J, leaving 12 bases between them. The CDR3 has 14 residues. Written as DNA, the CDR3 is TGCGCCAGCAGCCCCGCGGGCTTACAAGAGACCCAGTACTTC. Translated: CASSPAGLQETQYF.

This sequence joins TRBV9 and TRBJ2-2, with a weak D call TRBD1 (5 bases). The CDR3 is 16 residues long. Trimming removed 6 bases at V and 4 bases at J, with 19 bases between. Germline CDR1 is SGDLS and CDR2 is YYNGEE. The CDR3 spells CASTPSLRQFTGELFF. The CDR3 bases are TGTGCCAGCACCCCCTCCCTCAGACAGTTCACCGGGGAGCTGTTTTTT. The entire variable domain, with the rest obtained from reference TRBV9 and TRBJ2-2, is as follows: DSGVTQTPKHLITATGQRVTLRCSPRSGDLSVYWYQQSLDQGLQFLIQYYNGEERAKGNILERFSAQQFPDLHSELNLSSLELGDSALYFCASTPSLRQFTGELFFGEGSRLTVL.

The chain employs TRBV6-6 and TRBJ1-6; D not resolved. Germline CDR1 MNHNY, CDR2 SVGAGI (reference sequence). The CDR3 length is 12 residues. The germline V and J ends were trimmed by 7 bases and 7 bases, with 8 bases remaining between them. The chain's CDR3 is CASTKQNSPLHF. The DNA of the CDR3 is TGTGCCAGCACCAAACAGAATTCACCCCTCCACTTT.

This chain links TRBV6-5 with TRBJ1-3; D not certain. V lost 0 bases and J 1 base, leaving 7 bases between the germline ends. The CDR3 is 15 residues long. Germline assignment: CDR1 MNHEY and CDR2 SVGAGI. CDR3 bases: TGTGCCAGCAGTTACTCGCCCGGGTCTGGAAACACCATATATTTT. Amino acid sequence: CASSYSPGSGNTIYF.

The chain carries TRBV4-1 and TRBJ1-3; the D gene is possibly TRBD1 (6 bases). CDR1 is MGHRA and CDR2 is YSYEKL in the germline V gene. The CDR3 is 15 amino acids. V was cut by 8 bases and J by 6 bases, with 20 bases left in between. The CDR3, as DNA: TGCGCCAGCCGGACTTCTGTGGGACAAGTAAACACCATATATTTT. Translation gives CASRTSVGQVNTIYF.

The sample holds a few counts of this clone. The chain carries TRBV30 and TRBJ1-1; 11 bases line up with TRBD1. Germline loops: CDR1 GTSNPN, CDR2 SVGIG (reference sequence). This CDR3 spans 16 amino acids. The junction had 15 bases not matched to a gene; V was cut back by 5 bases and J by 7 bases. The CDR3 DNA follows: TGTGCCTGGGTAGGCCTTGATGGGACAGGGGGTCTTGAAGCTTTCTTT. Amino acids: CAWVGLDGTGGLEAFF. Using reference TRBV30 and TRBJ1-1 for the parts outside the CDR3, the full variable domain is SQTIHQWPATLVQPVGSPLSLECTVEGTSNPNLYWYRQAAGRGLQLLFYSVGIGQISSEVPQNLSASRPQDRQFILSSKKLLLSDSGFYLCAWVGLDGTGGLEAFFGQGTRLTVV.

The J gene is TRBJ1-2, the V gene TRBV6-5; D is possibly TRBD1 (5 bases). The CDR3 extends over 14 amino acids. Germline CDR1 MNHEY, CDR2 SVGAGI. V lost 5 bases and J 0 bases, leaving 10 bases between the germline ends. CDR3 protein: CASSTGGANYGYTF. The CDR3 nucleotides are TGTGCCAGCAGTACGGGGGGAGCTAACTATGGCTACACCTTC.

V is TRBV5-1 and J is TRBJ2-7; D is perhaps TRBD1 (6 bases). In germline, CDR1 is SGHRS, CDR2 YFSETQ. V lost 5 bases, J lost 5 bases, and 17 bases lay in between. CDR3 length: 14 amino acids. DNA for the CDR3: TGCGCCAGCAGAGGAGGCAACAGGGCCCACGAGCAGTACTTC. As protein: CASRGGNRAHEQYF.

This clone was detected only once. The CDR3 region is CASSLSRVGGGYEQYF. CDR3 in DNA: TGTGCCAGCAGTTTATCACGGGTAGGGGGCGGTTACGAGCAGTACTTC. The chain couples TRBV27 to TRBJ2-5, with TRBD1 identical over 7 bases. Near its end, the DNA agrees better with TRBJ2-7, so the J call may be wrong. Germline CDR1 and CDR2: MNHEY and SMNVEV (reference sequence). This CDR3 has 16 residues.

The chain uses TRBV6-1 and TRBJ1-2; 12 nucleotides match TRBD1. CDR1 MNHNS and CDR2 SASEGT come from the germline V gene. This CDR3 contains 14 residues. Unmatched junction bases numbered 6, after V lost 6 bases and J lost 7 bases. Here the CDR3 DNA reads TGTGCCAGCAGCGCAGGGACAGGGGGCTTTGGCTACACCTTC. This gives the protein CASSAGTGGFGYTF.

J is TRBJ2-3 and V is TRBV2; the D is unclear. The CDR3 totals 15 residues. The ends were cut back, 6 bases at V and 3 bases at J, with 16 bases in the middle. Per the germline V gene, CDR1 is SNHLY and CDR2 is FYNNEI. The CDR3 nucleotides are TGTGCCAGCAGCGTCAGAGGTATGGCTACAGATACGCAGTATTTT. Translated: CASSVRGMATDTQYF.

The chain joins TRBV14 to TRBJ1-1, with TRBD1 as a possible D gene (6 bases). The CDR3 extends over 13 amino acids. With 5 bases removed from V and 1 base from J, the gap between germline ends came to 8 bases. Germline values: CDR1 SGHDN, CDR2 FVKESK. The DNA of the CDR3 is TGTGCCAGCAGCTGGGGACAGAACACTGAAGCTTTCTTT. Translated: CASSWGQNTEAFF.

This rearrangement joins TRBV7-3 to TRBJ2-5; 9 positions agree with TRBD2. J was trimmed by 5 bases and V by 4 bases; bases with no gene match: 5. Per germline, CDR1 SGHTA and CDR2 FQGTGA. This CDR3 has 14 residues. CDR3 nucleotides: TGTGCCAGCAGCTCCGGACTAGCGTGGGAGACCCAGTACTTC. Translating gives CASSSGLAWETQYF.

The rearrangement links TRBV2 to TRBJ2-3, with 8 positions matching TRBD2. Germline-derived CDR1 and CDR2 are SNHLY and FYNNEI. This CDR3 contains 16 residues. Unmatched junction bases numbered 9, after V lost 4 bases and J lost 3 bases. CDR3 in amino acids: CASSVSGGGPTDTQYF. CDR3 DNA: TGTGCCAGCAGTGTTTCGGGCGGGGGGCCGACAGATACGCAGTATTTT.

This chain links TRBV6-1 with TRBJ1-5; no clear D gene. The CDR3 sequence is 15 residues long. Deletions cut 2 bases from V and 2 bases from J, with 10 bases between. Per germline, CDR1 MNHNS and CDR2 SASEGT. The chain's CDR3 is CASSELPGRNQPQHF. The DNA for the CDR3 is TGTGCCAGCAGTGAATTGCCGGGTCGCAATCAGCCCCAGCATTTT.

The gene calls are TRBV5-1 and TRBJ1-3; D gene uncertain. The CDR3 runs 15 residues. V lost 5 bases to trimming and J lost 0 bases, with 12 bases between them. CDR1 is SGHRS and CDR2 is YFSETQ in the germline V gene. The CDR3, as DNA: TGCGCCAGCAGATACAGCCTGAGCTCTGGAAACACCATATATTTT. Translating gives CASRYSLSSGNTIYF.

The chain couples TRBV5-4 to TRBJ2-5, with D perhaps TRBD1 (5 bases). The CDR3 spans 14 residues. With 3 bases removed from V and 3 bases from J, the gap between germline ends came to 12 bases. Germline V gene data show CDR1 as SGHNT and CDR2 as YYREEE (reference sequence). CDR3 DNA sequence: TGTGCCAGCAGCTCCCAAGGGGTTAAAGAGACCCAGTACTTC. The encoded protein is CASSSQGVKETQYF.

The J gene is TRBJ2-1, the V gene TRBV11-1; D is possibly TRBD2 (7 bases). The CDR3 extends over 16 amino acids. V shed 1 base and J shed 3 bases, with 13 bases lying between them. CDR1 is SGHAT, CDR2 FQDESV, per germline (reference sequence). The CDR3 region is CASSLEGGGRYNEQFF. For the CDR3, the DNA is TGTGCCAGCAGCTTAGAGGGCGGGGGCCGCTACAATGAGCAGTTCTTC.